This T cell receptor beta chain was identified during a study of PD-1 blockade in mismatch repair-deficient tumors. The V gene lost 0 bases and the J gene lost 3 bases, with 16 bases spanning the gap. Germline V gives CDR1 SGDLS, CDR2 YYNGEE. The CDR3 sequence is 17 residues long. The repertoire was sequenced with immunoSEQ multiplex PCR; TCRdb's copy has only in-frame clones and lacks some. The table includes roughly 120,000 clones, 70% to 80% detected once. The sample here was peripheral blood, taken about 60 weeks after starting pembrolizumab. V usage is TRBV9 and J usage is TRBJ2-1; D possibly corresponds to TRBD2 (7 bases). The receptor comes from an adult with mismatch repair-deficient cancer. In DNA, the CDR3 is TGTGCCAGCAGCGTAGAGGGGGGGGAGTTCAGCTACAATGAGCAGTTCTTC. This codes for CASSVEGGEFSYNEQFF.